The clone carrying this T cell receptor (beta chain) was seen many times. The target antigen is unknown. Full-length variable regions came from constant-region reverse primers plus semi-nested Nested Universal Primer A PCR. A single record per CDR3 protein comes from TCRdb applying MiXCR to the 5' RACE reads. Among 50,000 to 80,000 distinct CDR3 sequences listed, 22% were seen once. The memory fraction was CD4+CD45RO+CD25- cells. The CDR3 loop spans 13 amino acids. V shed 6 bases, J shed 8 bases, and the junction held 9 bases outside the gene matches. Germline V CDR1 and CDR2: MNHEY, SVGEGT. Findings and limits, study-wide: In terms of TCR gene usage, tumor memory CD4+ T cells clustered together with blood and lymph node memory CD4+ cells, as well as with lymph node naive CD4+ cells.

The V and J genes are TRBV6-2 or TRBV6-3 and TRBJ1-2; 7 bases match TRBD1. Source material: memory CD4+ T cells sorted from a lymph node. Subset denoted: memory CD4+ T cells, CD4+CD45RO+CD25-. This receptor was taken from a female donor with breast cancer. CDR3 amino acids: CASSDRTGDGYTF. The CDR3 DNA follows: TGTGCCAGCAGCGACCGCACAGGGGACGGCTACACCTTC.